The subject of this entry is one T cell receptor beta chain. The antigen remains unidentified. In the PCR, 60 Vbeta and 13 Jbeta primers were used. The data were produced by immunoSEQ multiplex PCR, yet TCRdb's version contains in-frame clones alone and is incomplete. Here the sample spans about 100,000 clones, over 60% being singletons. This CDR3 region has 15 residues. With 1 base clipped from V and 8 bases from J, the junction kept 3 bases outside the gene matches. Germline assignment: CDR1 MNHNS and CDR2 SASEGT. The data are from a study of cytomegalovirus exposure and HLA in healthy donors. The overall study: Early released data comprised 80 million to 100 million unique TCRs from HLA-typed donors.

Study-wide findings and caveats: Data from an earlier analysis indicated that most TCR beta V segments were productive either about 87% or about 30% of the time. Later, an analysis found that common viral pathogens appeared to be linked with several of the most significant clusters.

The receptor comes from a male donor in good health and CMV-seropositive. V and J are TRBV6-1 and TRBJ2-1; 12 bases map to TRBD2. The sequenced material came from PBMCs. This CDR3 reads CASSEELAGGHEQFF. The CDR3 bases are TGTGCCAGCAGTGAAGAACTAGCGGGAGGTCATGAGCAGTTCTTC.